This entry lists 32 T cell receptor beta chains sequenced from one sample in a study of early T cells in non-severe SARS-CoV-2 infection. TCRdb re-derived calls from the 5' RACE reads in MiXCR, one entry per CDR3 protein. This table has 85,000 to 100,000 distinct CDR3 sequences, about 15% appearing once. What was sequenced was whole blood. The origin of the receptors is an adult who was a healthcare worker with PCR-confirmed SARS-CoV-2 infection or an uninfected control (not recorded which).

This clonotype was found many times. The chain employs TRBV29-1 and TRBJ1-2; 7 positions agree with TRBD1. The CDR3 has 15 amino acids. V lost 0 bases and J lost 8; bases outside the gene matches: 12. The germline gives CDR1 SQVTM, CDR2 ANQGSEA. The CDR3 bases are TGCAGCGTTGAAGATTGGTTCAAGACAGGGATGGGCTACACCTTC. It encodes CSVEDWFKTGMGYTF.

This clonotype has more than one count but fewer than ten. The chain carries TRBV5-5 and TRBJ2-1, with a possible D match to TRBD1 (6 bases). V was cut by 4 bases and J by 4 bases, with 15 bases left in between. CDR1 and CDR2 (germline): SGHKS, YYEKEE (reference sequence). This CDR3 comprises 15 residues. CDR3 sequence: CASSPRAGEYNEQFF. CDR3 nucleotides: TGTGCCAGCAGCCCCAGGGCAGGGGAATACAATGAGCAGTTCTTC.

This clonotype was seen a few times. This chain connects TRBV13 to TRBJ2-5; D unresolved. Germline CDR1 is PRHDT and CDR2 is FYEKMQ (reference sequence). The CDR3 totals 14 residues. V was trimmed by 5 bases and J by 3 bases, leaving 13 bases between them. The CDR3 sequence is CASSPPDFKETQYF. In DNA, the CDR3 is TGTGCCAGCAGCCCTCCAGACTTTAAAGAGACCCAGTACTTC.

The rearrangement uses TRBV28 and TRBJ2-4, with a possible D match to TRBD1 (5 bases). The length of the CDR3 is 16 residues. Per the germline V gene, CDR1 is MDHEN and CDR2 is SYDVKM. The V gene lost 2 bases and the J gene lost 0 bases, with 11 bases spanning the gap. CDR3 sequence: CASSLKSGLAKNIQYF. The CDR3 coding sequence is TGTGCCAGCAGTTTAAAGTCAGGGTTAGCCAAAAACATTCAGTACTTC.

V and J are TRBV20-1 and TRBJ1-1, with D possibly matching TRBD1 (5 bases). V lost 0 bases and J 7 bases, leaving 15 bases between the germline ends. The germline gives CDR1 DFQATT, CDR2 SNEGSKA (reference sequence). This CDR3 region has 14 residues. The CDR3 nucleotides are TGCAGTGCTAGAGATCAGCGGGGCAGGGATGAAGCTTTCTTT. Translated, it gives CSARDQRGRDEAFF.

This clonotype was counted a few times. The chain combines TRBV12-3 or TRBV12-4 with TRBJ1-1; D is ambiguous. The CDR3 is 15 residues long. Trimming stripped 7 bases from V and 0 bases from J, with 15 bases between. The CDR3 DNA reads TGTGCCAGCAATATCAAACGGTTGATGAACACTGAAGCTTTCTTT. It encodes CASNIKRLMNTEAFF.

The chain carries TRBV5-6 and TRBJ2-3; D gene uncertain. Germline CDR1 and CDR2: SGHDT and YYEEEE. The length of the CDR3 is 12 residues. Trimming took off 0 bases at V and 4 bases at J, with 3 bases between the two ends. CDR3 amino acids: CASSLVPDTQYF. In nucleotides, the CDR3 is TGTGCCAGCAGCTTGGTTCCAGATACGCAGTATTTT.

This clonotype was seen only a few times. The V call is TRBV12-3 or TRBV12-4, the J call TRBJ1-5; D ambiguous. V shed 3 bases and J shed 6 bases, with 18 bases lying between them. The CDR3 is made up of 16 amino acids. The CDR3 DNA is TGTGCCAGCAGTTTGGGCGTAGAGGGAACCGGTCAGCCCCAGCATTTT. Amino acid sequence: CASSLGVEGTGQPQHF.

V and J are TRBV11-2 and TRBJ1-1; no clear D. With 5 bases removed from V and 5 bases from J, the gap between germline ends came to 18 bases. The CDR3 is 15 residues long. CDR1 is SGHAT, CDR2 FQNNGV, per germline. The CDR3 loop reads CASSPSLGSSTEAFF. The DNA for the CDR3 is TGTGCCAGCAGCCCCTCACTCGGGAGCAGTACTGAAGCTTTCTTT.

J is TRBJ2-7 and V is TRBV20-1; TRBD1 agrees at 7 bases. CDR1 and CDR2 from the germline V gene are DFQATT and SNEGSKA (reference sequence). The V gene end was trimmed by 0 bases and the J gene end by 3 bases; junction bases not matched to a gene: 5. The CDR3 loop spans 14 amino acids. The CDR3 sequence: CSARDGTEIYEQYF. As DNA, the CDR3 is TGCAGTGCTAGAGATGGGACAGAAATCTACGAGCAGTACTTC.

This clonotype appeared a few times. The gene calls are TRBV11-2 and TRBJ1-1, with D possibly TRBD1 on 5 matching bases. This CDR3 comprises 14 residues. V shed 5 bases and J shed 4 bases, with 14 bases lying between them. Germline CDR1 reads SGHAT; CDR2 reads FQNNGV. The CDR3 here is CASSQGLLGTEAFF. DNA for the CDR3: TGTGCCAGCAGCCAGGGCCTCCTAGGCACTGAAGCTTTCTTT.

The chain carries TRBV6-2 or TRBV6-3 and TRBJ1-5, with TRBD1 identical over 7 bases. There are 14 residues in the CDR3. V lost 2 bases and J lost 5; bases outside the gene matches: 3. The germline V gene encodes CDR1 MNHEY and CDR2 SVGEGT. Here the CDR3 reads CASSYGQEHQPQHF. CDR3 DNA: TGTGCCAGCAGTTACGGACAGGAGCATCAGCCCCAGCATTTT.

This clonotype was counted many times. The chain has TRBV6-8 and TRBJ2-1; 8 bases are shared with TRBD1. The CDR3 loop spans 13 amino acids. CDR1 is MNHGY, CDR2 SAAAGT, per germline. V lost 8 bases, J lost 10 bases, and 10 bases stayed unmatched. The DNA of the CDR3 is TGTGCCAGCCCGGCAGGGGGCCGAGGGGAGCAGTTCTTC. Amino acid sequence: CASPAGGRGEQFF.

The rearrangement joins TRBV28 to TRBJ1-1; D call uncertain. Germline V lookup: CDR1 MDHEN, CDR2 SYDVKM. Trimming cost V 6 bases and J 6 bases, with 14 bases left between them. The CDR3 loop spans 13 amino acids. For the CDR3, the DNA is TGTGCCAGCAGCCCGAAGGGTCTAGCTGAAGCTTTCTTT. Encoded protein: CASSPKGLAEAFF.

Written as DNA, the CDR3 is TGTGCCAGCTCACCACTTCCGGCAGGAAATCAGCCCCAGCATTTT. This gives the protein CASSPLPAGNQPQHF. The chain employs TRBV18 and TRBJ1-5, with D unresolved. From germline, CDR1 is KGHSH and CDR2 LQKENI. The germline V and J ends were trimmed by 1 base and 4 bases, with 11 bases remaining between them. This CDR3 spans 15 amino acids.

This clonotype was observed many times. This chain links TRBV6-4 with TRBJ2-1; D might be TRBD1 (5 bases). V lost 3 bases and J lost 4, with 16 bases in between. This CDR3 spans 16 amino acids. The germline CDR1 and CDR2 sequences are MRHNA and SNTAGT. The CDR3 nucleotides are TGTGCCAGCAGTGAAGCCGACGGCTCAGGGTACAATGAGCAGTTCTTC. Its translation is CASSEADGSGYNEQFF.

The CDR3 nucleotides read TGCGCCAGCAGCCAAGTAATTGCAACTAATGAAAAACTGTTTTTT. Translation: CASSQVIATNEKLFF. The genes are TRBV4-3 and TRBJ1-4; unclear D gene. CDR3 length equals 15 residues. V was clipped by 1 base and J by 0 bases, with 6 bases between them. From germline, CDR1 is LGHNA and CDR2 YSLEER.

This sequence joins TRBV6-6 and TRBJ1-5; 11 bases match TRBD1. Germline V lookup: CDR1 MNHNY, CDR2 SVGAGI (reference sequence). After removal of 6 bases from V and 1 base from J, the junction contained 5 bases not matched to a gene. This CDR3 contains 16 residues. This CDR3 is CASSPRDRGSNQPQHF. CDR3 bases: TGTGCCAGCAGCCCGAGGGACAGGGGGAGCAATCAGCCCCAGCATTTT.

This clonotype has more than one count but fewer than ten. The chain has TRBV29-1 and TRBJ2-7; 8 bases are a match to TRBD2. V shed 2 bases, J shed 4 bases, and the junction held 4 bases outside the gene matches. The V gene's germline CDR1 is SQVTM and CDR2 ANQGSEA. The CDR3 sequence is 13 residues long. The chain's CDR3 is CSVEKSGSYEQYF. The CDR3 DNA is TGCAGCGTTGAAAAGAGCGGGAGTTACGAGCAGTACTTC.

The CDR3 sequence: CASSLAGRTRSYEQYF. DNA for the CDR3: TGTGCCAGCAGCTTAGCGGGGAGAACCCGCTCCTACGAGCAGTACTTC. V is TRBV11-2 and J is TRBJ2-7; a possible D gene is TRBD2 (5 bases). The germline gives CDR1 SGHAT, CDR2 FQNNGV. V dropped 1 base and J dropped 0 bases, with 13 bases sitting between them. This CDR3 has 16 residues.

This chain links TRBV6-2 or TRBV6-3 with TRBJ2-3; 9 bases map to TRBD2. Germline assignment: CDR1 MNHEY and CDR2 SVGEGT. The CDR3 extends over 14 amino acids. Trimming at V came to 11 bases and at J to 3 bases, leaving 9 bases not matched to a gene. CDR3 in DNA: TGTGCCGCCTTGGCGGGGGGGACTACAGATACGCAGTATTTT. Its protein product is CAALAGGTTDTQYF.

The chain joins TRBV3-1 to TRBJ2-6; 7 nucleotides match TRBD1. Germline values: CDR1 LGHDT, CDR2 YNNKEL (reference sequence). With V trimmed by 1 base and J by 1 base, 7 bases remained unmatched. There are 18 residues in the CDR3. The CDR3 region is CASSQVYRGRSGANVLTF. Here the CDR3 DNA reads TGTGCCAGCAGCCAAGTCTACAGGGGTAGATCTGGGGCCAACGTCCTGACTTTC.

This clonotype was detected only a few times. The gene calls are TRBV5-1 and TRBJ2-2; 8 bases map to TRBD1. This CDR3 is built from 15 residues. The V and J ends lost 3 bases and 5 bases, in that order; junction bases with no gene match: 6. Germline V gives CDR1 SGHRS, CDR2 YFSETQ. The CDR3 is CASSYGQGWTGELFF. The DNA for the CDR3 is TGCGCCAGCAGCTACGGACAGGGTTGGACCGGGGAGCTGTTTTTT.

This clonotype came up a few times. The gene calls are TRBV9 and TRBJ1-6; 7 nucleotides agree with TRBD1. CDR3 size: 15 residues. V lost 4 bases to trimming and J lost 8 bases; unmatched junction nucleotides: 9. Germline V gene data show CDR1 as SGDLS and CDR2 as YYNGEE. The CDR3 sequence: CASSPPGTEHSPLHF. Written as DNA, the CDR3 is TGTGCCAGCAGCCCTCCCGGGACAGAACATTCACCCCTCCACTTT.

This clonotype is termed medium-sized. This rearrangement joins TRBV5-1 to TRBJ2-3; TRBD2 matches at 11 bases. Germline CDR1 is SGHRS and CDR2 is YFSETQ. The CDR3 covers 16 residues. Germline trimming cut 0 bases from V and 4 bases from J; bases unmatched to any gene: 4. CDR3 sequence (DNA): TGCGCCAGCAGCTTGGATAGCGGGAGGGCCTCAGATACGCAGTATTTT. This gives the protein CASSLDSGRASDTQYF.

V gene TRBV2 combines with J gene TRBJ2-2; tentatively, D is TRBD1 (5 bases). V was trimmed by 2 bases and J by 4 bases, leaving 5 bases between them. This CDR3 contains 13 residues. From germline, CDR1 is SNHLY and CDR2 FYNNEI. CDR3 residues: CASSEQGTGELFF. CDR3 DNA sequence: TGTGCCAGCAGTGAACAGGGCACCGGGGAGCTGTTTTTT.

DNA for the CDR3: TGTGCCAGCAGTTTAATCGGGACAGTCAATTCACCCCTCCACTTT. The encoded protein is CASSLIGTVNSPLHF. V usage is TRBV28 and J usage is TRBJ1-6; 7 positions match TRBD1. The CDR3 spans 15 residues. Germline V lookup: CDR1 MDHEN, CDR2 SYDVKM. After removal of 2 bases from V and 7 bases from J, the junction contained 5 bases not matched to a gene.

This clonotype occurred a few times. The V gene is TRBV27, the J gene TRBJ2-1; D gene ambiguous. The CDR3 covers 16 residues. V lost 5 bases and J lost 2, with 16 bases in between. In germline, CDR1 is MNHEY, CDR2 SMNVEV (reference sequence). The CDR3 loop is CASSPYNRLTYNEQFF. CDR3 nucleotide sequence: TGTGCCAGCAGTCCTTACAATAGGTTGACCTACAATGAGCAGTTCTTC.

This clonotype has only a few counts. The chain uses TRBV29-1 and TRBJ2-5; possibly TRBD2 for D (5 bases). This CDR3 spans 13 amino acids. CDR1 SQVTM and CDR2 ANQGSEA come from the germline V gene. V lost 6 bases to trimming and J lost 3 bases, with 14 bases between them. The CDR3 DNA follows: TGCAGCGTCGGGATCCGGGGAAAAGAGACCCAGTACTTC. Residues: CSVGIRGKETQYF.

This clonotype has only a few counts. The chain combines TRBV6-5 with TRBJ2-7; TRBD1 might be the D (5 bases). The germline V and J ends were trimmed by 6 bases and 5 bases, with 14 bases remaining between them. CDR3 length: 13 amino acids. Germline V gives CDR1 MNHEY, CDR2 SVGAGI. For the CDR3, the DNA is TGTGCCAGCAGAACTCCGGACACGGACGAGCAGTACTTC. Its translation: CASRTPDTDEQYF.

The V gene is TRBV18, the J gene TRBJ2-3; D unclear. The CDR3 runs 13 residues. V was clipped by 1 base and J by 2 bases, with 4 bases between them. Germline CDR1 reads KGHSH; CDR2 reads LQKENI. The CDR3 coding sequence is TGTGCCAGCTCACCACGGACCACAGATACGCAGTATTTT. Its translation is CASSPRTTDTQYF.

J is TRBJ1-6 and V is TRBV27, with D perhaps TRBD1 (6 bases). Germline V CDR1 and CDR2: MNHEY, SMNVEV (reference sequence). V gave up 7 bases and J gave up 4 bases, with 11 bases separating them. The CDR3 contains 14 residues. The CDR3: CASTQTGYNSPLHF. The CDR3 DNA sequence: TGTGCCAGCACTCAGACAGGATATAATTCACCCCTCCACTTT.